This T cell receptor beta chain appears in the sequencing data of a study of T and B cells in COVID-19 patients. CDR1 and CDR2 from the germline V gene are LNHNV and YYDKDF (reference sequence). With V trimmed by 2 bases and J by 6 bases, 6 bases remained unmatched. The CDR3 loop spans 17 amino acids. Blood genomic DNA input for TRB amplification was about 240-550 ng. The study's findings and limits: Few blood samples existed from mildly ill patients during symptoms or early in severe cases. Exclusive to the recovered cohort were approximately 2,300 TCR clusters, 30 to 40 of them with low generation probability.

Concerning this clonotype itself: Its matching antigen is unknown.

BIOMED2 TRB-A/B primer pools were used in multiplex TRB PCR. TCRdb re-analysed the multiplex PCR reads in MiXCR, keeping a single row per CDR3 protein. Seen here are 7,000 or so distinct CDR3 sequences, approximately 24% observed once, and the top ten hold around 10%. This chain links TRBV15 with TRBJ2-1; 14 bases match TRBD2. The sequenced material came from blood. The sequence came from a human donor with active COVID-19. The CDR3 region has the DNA TGTGCCACCAGCAGACTCTCCGGGACTAGCGGGAGCAATGAGCAGTTCTTC. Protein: CATSRLSGTSGSNEQFF.